This TCR beta chain originates from a study of OX40 agonist ivuxolimab in advanced cancers. At the level of the study: Ivuxolimab is a fully human IgG2 antibody that activates OX40 (CD134). Dose-escalation patients were diagnosed with hepatocellular carcinoma, melanoma, renal cell cancer or head and neck cancer. Notes on the study in general: The average count of expanded clones was higher among CD8+ T cells than among CD4+.

Enrollment shut out patients with autoimmune disease history or systemic immunosuppression. The germline gives CDR1 LNHDA, CDR2 SQIVND (reference sequence). Trimming took 5 bases from V and 2 from J; bases not matched to a gene: 6. The CDR3 has 14 residues. To note about this clone: The antigen is unknown.

Sequenced by immunoSEQ multiplex PCR; TCRdb stores in-frame clones only, minus some. Of approximately 65,000 clones detected, 87% appear once; the ten largest clones hold 0.7% to 0.9%. This TCR was sampled from an adult with an advanced solid tumor such as melanoma, head and neck, liver or kidney cancer. Sequencing was performed on CD4+ or CD8+ T cells sorted from blood, taken in a trial of the OX40 agonist ivuxolimab. The chain carries TRBV19 and TRBJ2-7; 7 bases align to TRBD1. The CDR3 reads CASSDTGQTYEQYF. CDR3 nucleotides: TGTGCCAGTAGTGATACGGGACAGACCTACGAGCAGTACTTC.